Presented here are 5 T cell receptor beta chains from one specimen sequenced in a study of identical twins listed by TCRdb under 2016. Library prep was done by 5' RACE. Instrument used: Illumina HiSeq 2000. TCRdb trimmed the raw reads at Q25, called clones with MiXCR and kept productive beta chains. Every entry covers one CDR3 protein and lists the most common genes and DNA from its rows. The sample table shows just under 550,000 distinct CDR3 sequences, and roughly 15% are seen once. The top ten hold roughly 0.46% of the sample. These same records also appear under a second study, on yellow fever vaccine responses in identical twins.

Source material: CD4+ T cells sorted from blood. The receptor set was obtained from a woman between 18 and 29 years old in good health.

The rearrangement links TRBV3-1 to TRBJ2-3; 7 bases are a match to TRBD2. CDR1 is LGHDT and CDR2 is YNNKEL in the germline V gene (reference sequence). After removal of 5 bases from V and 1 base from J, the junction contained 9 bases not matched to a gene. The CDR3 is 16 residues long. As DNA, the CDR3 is TGTGCCAGCAGCTCCACCGGGACTATGGGCACAGATACGCAGTATTTT. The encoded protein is CASSSTGTMGTDTQYF.

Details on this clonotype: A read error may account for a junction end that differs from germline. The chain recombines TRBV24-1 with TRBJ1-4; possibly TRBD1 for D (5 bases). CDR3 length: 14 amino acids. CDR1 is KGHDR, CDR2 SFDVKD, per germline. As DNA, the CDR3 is TGTGTCACCAGTTCGGGGCAGATTAATGAAAAACTGTTTTTT. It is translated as CVTSSGQINEKLFF.

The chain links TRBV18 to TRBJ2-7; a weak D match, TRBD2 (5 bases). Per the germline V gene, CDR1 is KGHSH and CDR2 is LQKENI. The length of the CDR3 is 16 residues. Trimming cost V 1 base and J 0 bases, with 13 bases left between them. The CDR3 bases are TGTGCCAGCTCACCACAGAGCGGAGGAAGCTCCTACGAGCAGTACTTC. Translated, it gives CASSPQSGGSSYEQYF.

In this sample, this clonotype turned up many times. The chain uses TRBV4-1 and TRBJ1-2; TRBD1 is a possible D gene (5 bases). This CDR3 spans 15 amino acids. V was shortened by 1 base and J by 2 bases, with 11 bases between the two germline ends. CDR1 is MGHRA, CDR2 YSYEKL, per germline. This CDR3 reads CASSQVFQGNYGYTF. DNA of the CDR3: TGCGCCAGCAGCCAAGTCTTCCAGGGAAACTATGGCTACACCTTC.

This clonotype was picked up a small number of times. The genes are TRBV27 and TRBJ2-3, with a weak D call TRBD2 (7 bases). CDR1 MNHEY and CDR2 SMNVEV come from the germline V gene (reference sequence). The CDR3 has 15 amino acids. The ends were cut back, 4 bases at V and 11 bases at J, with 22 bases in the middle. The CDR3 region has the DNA TGTGCCAGCAGTTCAAGCCTAGCGTCTAGGGGGGGGCAGTATTTT. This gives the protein CASSSSLASRGGQYF.